The next 19 T cell receptor beta chains were all read from a single sample in a study of cytomegalovirus exposure and HLA in healthy donors. This table comes from immunoSEQ multiplex PCR, and its TCRdb copy is limited to in-frame clones, with some not included. Here the sample spans 150,000 to 200,000 clones, 84% being singletons. The sample was PBMCs. The source is a man under 40 in good health and CMV-seropositive.

The chain links TRBV19 to TRBJ2-7; 7 bases align to TRBD1. The CDR3 runs 13 residues. Looked up from germline, CDR1 is LNHDA and CDR2 is SQIVND (reference sequence). With 7 bases clipped from V and 1 base from J, the junction kept 4 bases outside the gene matches. The CDR3 DNA follows: TGTGCCAGTAACTCGGGACAGTCCTACGAGCAGTACTTC. Residues: CASNSGQSYEQYF.

The chain uses TRBV19 and TRBJ1-2; D perhaps matches TRBD1 (5 bases). The CDR3 runs to 12 residues. Trimming cost V 7 bases and J 8 bases, with 14 bases left between them. Germline V gene sequence: CDR1 LNHDA, CDR2 SQIVND (reference sequence). The CDR3 reads CASINRRGGYTF. In nucleotides, the CDR3 is TGTGCCAGTATTAACAGGCGCGGCGGCTACACCTTC.

The chain uses TRBV6-1 and TRBJ1-1; D is ambiguous. The V and J ends lost 7 bases and 3 bases respectively, with 9 bases between them. CDR1 is MNHNS and CDR2 is SASEGT in the germline V gene. The CDR3 is 12 amino acids. The CDR3: CASNDGYTEAFF. The DNA for the CDR3 is TGTGCCAGCAACGACGGGTACACTGAAGCTTTCTTT.

This chain links TRBV9 with TRBJ2-3; 14 bases line up with TRBD2. After removal of 4 bases from V and 1 base from J, the junction contained 8 bases not matched to a gene. There are 18 residues in the CDR3. Per the germline V gene, CDR1 is SGDLS and CDR2 is YYNGEE. The CDR3, as DNA: TGTGCCAGCAGCCCCCGACTAGCGGGGGGGTTGGGCACAGATACGCAGTATTTT. Translated, it gives CASSPRLAGGLGTDTQYF.

J is TRBJ1-1 and V is TRBV6-1; 8 bases are shared with TRBD1. V shed 0 bases and J 0 bases; nucleotides not matched to a gene: 6. This CDR3 comprises 17 residues. Germline values: CDR1 MNHNS, CDR2 SASEGT. The CDR3 nucleotides read TGTGCCAGCAGTGAAGCGCGTGGGACAGGCTTGAACACTGAAGCTTTCTTT. Translating gives CASSEARGTGLNTEAFF.

The genes are TRBV28 and TRBJ1-3; 8 nucleotides match TRBD1. The CDR3 is made up of 13 amino acids. In germline, CDR1 is MDHEN, CDR2 SYDVKM. J gave up 3 bases and V 11 bases, and 6 bases lay outside the gene matches. CDR3 protein: CAARQGYGNTIYF. The CDR3 DNA sequence: TGTGCCGCCCGACAGGGGTATGGAAACACCATATATTTT.

This clone showed up just once. The V gene is TRBV11-1, the J gene TRBJ1-1; TRBD1 matches 8 bases. Looked up from germline, CDR1 is SGHAT and CDR2 is FQDESV (reference sequence). The junction had 3 bases not matched to a gene; V was cut back by 1 base and J by 5 bases. The CDR3 consists of 14 residues. The CDR3 sequence is CASSLGQGLTEAFF. The DNA of the CDR3 is TGTGCCAGCAGCTTAGGACAGGGGTTGACTGAAGCTTTCTTT.

The CDR3 sequence is CASSAGGRDTQYF. CDR3 nucleotide sequence: TGTGCCAGCTCGGCAGGGGGAAGGGATACGCAGTATTTT. This chain connects TRBV7-2 to TRBJ2-3, with 7 bases matching TRBD1. CDR3 length: 13 residues. Germline-derived CDR1 and CDR2 are SGHTA and FQGNSA. V was clipped by 8 bases and J by 6 bases; unmatched bases: 8.

This chain connects TRBV5-6 to TRBJ2-1; D call uncertain. V dropped 1 base and J dropped 0 bases, with 8 bases sitting between them. Germline V gene data show CDR1 as SGHDT and CDR2 as YYEEEE. The CDR3 sequence is 15 residues long. CDR3 in DNA: TGTGCCAGCAGCTTGCCACCGAGCTCCTACAATGAGCAGTTCTTC. It encodes CASSLPPSSYNEQFF.

This clone was seen more than once but under ten times. The J gene is TRBJ1-5, the V gene TRBV7-2; 9 nucleotides line up with TRBD1. V dropped 5 bases and J dropped 6; count of bases not matched to a gene: 5. This CDR3 is built from 14 residues. Germline CDR1 is SGHTA and CDR2 is FQGNSA. The DNA for the CDR3 is TGTGCCAGCAGCCCAACAGGGGGCGGTCAGCCCCAGCATTTT. Translation gives CASSPTGGGQPQHF.

The chain employs TRBV4-3 and TRBJ2-2; 7 nucleotides line up with TRBD1. CDR1 LGHNA and CDR2 YSLEER come from the germline V gene. V was clipped by 4 bases and J by 0 bases; unmatched bases: 5. CDR3 length: 16 amino acids. The CDR3 spells CASSLQTGTNTGELFF. CDR3 in DNA: TGCGCCAGCAGCCTCCAGACAGGGACGAACACCGGGGAGCTGTTTTTT.

The CDR3 loop reads CASSSLQETQYF. In DNA form, the CDR3 reads TGTGCCAGCAGTTCCCTACAAGAGACCCAGTACTTC. V and J are TRBV6-5 and TRBJ2-5; D is ambiguous. CDR3 size: 12 residues. Trimming took off 4 bases at V and 2 bases at J, with 5 bases between the two ends. Germline V CDR1 and CDR2: MNHEY, SVGAGI.

The gene calls are TRBV19 and TRBJ2-7, with D tentatively TRBD2 (6 bases). V lost 3 bases, J lost 2 bases, and 14 bases lay in between. Germline V gene lookup returns CDR1 LNHDA and CDR2 SQIVND (reference sequence). This CDR3 region has 15 residues. The CDR3 nucleotides are TGTGCCAGTAGTATGAGTGGAGGGCCCACCTACGAGCAGTACTTC. This encodes CASSMSGGPTYEQYF.

CDR3 nucleotide sequence: TGTGCCAGCGGACCGGGACAGGAGTACTTC. Translation: CASGPGQEYF. The V and J genes are TRBV7-9 and TRBJ2-7; TRBD1 matches 8 bases. The CDR3 length is 10 residues. V lost 8 bases, J lost 11 bases, and 5 bases stayed unmatched. Germline V gene lookup returns CDR1 SEHNR and CDR2 FQNEAQ (reference sequence). The full variable domain, in which reference TRBV7-9 and TRBJ2-7 provide the parts outside the CDR3, is DTGVSQNPRHKITKRGQNVTFRCDPISEHNRLYWYRQTLGQGPEFLTYFQNEAQLEKSRLLSDRFSAERPKGSFSTLEIQRTEQGDSAMYLCASGPGQEYFGPGTRLTVT.

The V and J genes are TRBV6-5 and TRBJ2-1, with 11 bases fitting TRBD1. Trimming cost V 6 bases and J 7 bases; bases outside gene matches: 8. CDR1 and CDR2 (germline): MNHEY, SVGAGI. CDR3 length: 15 residues. Here the CDR3 DNA reads TGTGCCAGCAGCCTTGAGGGACAGGGGGTAAATGAGCAGTTCTTC. Encoded protein: CASSLEGQGVNEQFF.

The V and J genes are TRBV6-5 and TRBJ1-1; 7 nucleotides align to TRBD1. Per germline, CDR1 MNHEY and CDR2 SVGAGI. The trim removed 4 bases at V and 11 bases at J, leaving 7 bases unmatched. The CDR3 has 12 amino acids. The DNA for the CDR3 is TGTGCCAGCAGTTTGGAGGGACAGCCCGCTTTCTTT. Its protein product is CASSLEGQPAFF.

The chain has TRBV21-1 and TRBJ2-3; the table's D call, TRBD2, was not checked against the DNA. TRBV21-1 constitutes a pseudogene. The CDR3 sequence is 19 residues long. The CDR3 loop is CASSKAKGLAGEPEDTQYF. The CDR3 DNA is TGTGCCAGCAGCAAAGCGAAGGGACTAGCGGGGGAACCGGAAGATACGCAGTATTTT.

V is TRBV7-9 and J is TRBJ2-7, with TRBD1 identical over 8 bases. Germline V gives CDR1 SEHNR, CDR2 FQNEAQ (reference sequence). V lost 0 bases, J lost 5 bases, and 3 bases stayed unmatched. CDR3 length: 14 residues. The CDR3 coding sequence is TGTGCCAGCAGCTTAGCGGCAGGGGGCAACGAGCAGTACTTC. It encodes CASSLAAGGNEQYF.

V usage is TRBV2 and J usage is TRBJ2-1; 8 positions agree with TRBD2. The CDR3 is 17 amino acids. With 6 bases clipped from V and 7 bases from J, the junction kept 17 bases outside the gene matches. The V gene's germline CDR1 is SNHLY and CDR2 FYNNEI. CDR3 sequence: CASSPSAGGFVANEQFF. CDR3 bases: TGTGCCAGCAGCCCCTCCGCGGGAGGTTTTGTAGCGAATGAGCAGTTCTTC.